Sequencing of this T cell receptor (beta chain) was carried out in a study of cytomegalovirus exposure and HLA in healthy donors. V gave up 3 bases and J gave up 5 bases; unmatched junction bases: 14. This CDR3 has 18 amino acids. CDR1 is MDHEN and CDR2 is SYDVKM in the germline V gene. The study ran its PCR with 60 Vbeta and 13 Jbeta primers. Profiling relied on immunoSEQ multiplex PCR, and the TCRdb table lists in-frame clones only, not all of them. The profile covers 99,000 or so clones, with around 80% appearing a single time and roughly 1.7% taken by the ten largest. The clonotype originates from a woman aged 40 to 55 in good health and CMV-seronegative. The V and J genes are TRBV28 and TRBJ1-2; 11 bases align to TRBD1. The sample consisted of PBMCs. The CDR3 bases are TGTGCCAGCAGTTTCACCCTGGGACAGGGGGAAAGGGGATATGGCTACACCTTC. Translated: CASSFTLGQGERGYGYTF.